This note documents a single T cell receptor (beta chain) sequence. Antigen specificity is unknown. This sample was included in a study of cytomegalovirus exposure and HLA in healthy donors. Study observations and caveats: Earlier results showed most TCR beta V segments being productive about 87% or about 30% of the time.

Both 60 Vbeta primers and 13 Jbeta primers went into the PCR. The protocol was immunoSEQ multiplex PCR, while the TCRdb copy is restricted to in-frame clones and leaves out a portion. The sample consists of some 99,000 clones, roughly 71% of them appearing once. Germline values: CDR1 KGHSH, CDR2 LQKENI. This CDR3 region has 12 residues. J was trimmed by 8 bases and V by 3 bases; bases with no gene match: 3. The chain combines TRBV18 with TRBJ1-2, with 7 bases identical to TRBD1. This receptor was identified in a woman between 65 and 79 years old in good health and CMV-seropositive. Material for sequencing was PBMCs. The CDR3 DNA sequence: TGTGCCAGCTCACCCGACAGGGCCGGCTACACCTTC. It yields the protein CASSPDRAGYTF. The full variable domain, with the rest looked up from reference TRBV18 and TRBJ1-2, is NAGVMQNPRHLVRRRGQEARLRCSPMKGHSHVYWYRQLPEEGLKFMVYLQKENIIDESGMPKERFSAEFPKEGPSILRIQQVVRGDSAAYFCASSPDRAGYTFGSGTRLTVV.